These 6 T cell receptor beta chains were all obtained from the same sample, sequenced in a study of monozygotic twins with inflammatory bowel disease. TCRdb reprocessed the 5' RACE reads and stores each CDR3 protein as one record, lacking DNA. The sample table includes some 160,000 distinct CDR3 sequences. Source material: blood. Receptors originate from a human donor with ulcerative colitis or Crohn's disease, or a healthy co-twin of an affected twin (not recorded which).

V is TRBV6-6 and J is TRBJ2-3. The CDR3 spans 14 residues. CDR1 and CDR2 from the germline V gene are MNHNY and SVGAGI (reference sequence). CDR3 in amino acids: CASTTAKAADTQYF.

The chain joins TRBV28 to TRBJ2-4; the D call of TRBD2 rests on TCRdb alone, since no DNA is present to check it. The CDR3 totals 20 residues. CDR1 and CDR2 from the germline V gene are MDHEN and SYDVKM. The CDR3 sequence: CASSTPGGSGRARAKNIQYF.

V is TRBV5-1 and J is TRBJ2-5; the TCRdb D gene call, TRBD2, has no DNA to confirm it. The CDR3 extends over 15 amino acids. Germline-derived CDR1 and CDR2 are SGHRS and YFSETQ. This CDR3 reads CASSLARTRLKTQYF.

CDR3 sequence: CSARLGTALVADTQYF. The gene calls are TRBV20-1 and TRBJ2-3; TCRdb indicates TRBD1, and absent DNA this call remains unverified. The CDR3 spans 16 residues. Germline values: CDR1 DFQATT, CDR2 SNEGSKA (reference sequence).

The rearrangement links TRBV20-1 to TRBJ2-7; TCRdb names TRBD1, which stays unverified in the absence of DNA. The CDR3 length is 13 residues. Germline V CDR1 and CDR2: DFQATT, SNEGSKA (reference sequence). CDR3 residues: CSANTGGGYEQYF.

The genes are TRBV29-1 and TRBJ1-2. Per germline, CDR1 SQVTM and CDR2 ANQGSEA. The length of the CDR3 is 14 residues. CDR3 sequence: CSVSAELSNYGYTF. The entire variable domain, with the rest obtained from reference TRBV29-1 and TRBJ1-2, is as follows: SAVISQKPSRDICQRGTSLTIQCQVDSQVTMMFWYRQQPGQSLTLIATANQGSEATYESGFVIDKFPISRPNLTFSTLTVSNMSPEDSSIYLCSVSAELSNYGYTFGSGTRLTVV.